These T cell receptor beta chains were read from a single sample in a study of T cell changes during pregnancy in multiple sclerosis. Profiled with immunoSEQ multiplex PCR; TCRdb holds only in-frame clones, not every one. The repertoire includes tens of thousands of clones, under 95% of them detected once, and about 0.4% sits in the top ten. This material consisted of CD4+ T cells from peripheral blood mononuclear cells, taken in the second trimester of pregnancy. These receptors all come from a female donor in good health, enrolled as a control in a pregnancy study. CDR3s include the opening cysteine and the closing phenylalanine or tryptophan. The D gene is left open where the match is weak. Expanded clones get a size class; other rows say once, few or many, or leave the size out.

j_call d_call clone_size cdr3_length v_call cdr3_nt cdr3_aa
TRBJ2-3 - - 16 TRBV6-1 TGTGCCAGCAGTGAGGTCTGGGGGGGGCTCACAGATACGCAGTATTTT CASSEVWGGLTDTQYF
TRBJ1-2 - - 13 TRBV30 TGTGCCTGGATACCGGTTTCTAACTATGGCTACACCTTC CAWIPVSNYGYTF
TRBJ2-1 TRBD1 - 15 TRBV19 TGTGCCAGTAGCAGGGGGGACAGGGAACGCAATGAGCAGTTCTTC CASSRGDRERNEQFF
TRBJ2-5 - once 13 TRBV5-1 TGCGCCAGCAGCTTGGGAGGTCAGGAGACCCAGTACTTC CASSLGGQETQYF
TRBJ1-5 TRBD1 - 14 TRBV19 TGTGCCAGCCGAGTAGAGGGGGCTAATCAGCCCCAGCATTTT CASRVEGANQPQHF
TRBJ1-2 TRBD1 - 14 TRBV19 TGTGCCAGTAGTATAGAGACAGGGCGGAGTGGCTACACCTTC CASSIETGRSGYTF
TRBJ1-2 - - 16 TRBV6-5 TGTGCCAGCAGTTACTCGTATCAGGGGTCAAACTATGGCTACACCTTC CASSYSYQGSNYGYTF
TRBJ1-1 - - 15 TRBV13 TGTGCCAGCAGCGCACGAGGGGGTATGAACACTGAAGCTTTCTTT CASSARGGMNTEAFF
TRBJ1-4 TRBD1 - 15 TRBV7-9 TGTGCCAGCAGCTTAGGGACAGGGACAAGTGAAAAACTGTTTTTT CASSLGTGTSEKLFF
TRBJ2-3 - - 14 TRBV11-1 TGTGCCAGCAGCCCAACTAGTCATGGAGATACGCAGTATTTT CASSPTSHGDTQYF
TRBJ1-3 - few 16 TRBV30 TGTGCCTGGAGTTTCACAAGGACTAGCTCTGGAAACACCATATATTTT CAWSFTRTSSGNTIYF
TRBJ1-2 TRBD1 - 13 TRBV7-9 TGTGCCAGCAGCTTAGAGACAGGGTATGGCTACACCTTC CASSLETGYGYTF
TRBJ1-2 - - 13 TRBV19 TGTGCCAGTTCCGCGACAGGTATCTCGGGCTACACCTTC CASSATGISGYTF
TRBJ1-2 - - 13 TRBV11-2 TGTGCCAGCAGCTTAGGAGCTAACTATGGCTACACCTTC CASSLGANYGYTF
TRBJ1-1 - - 14 TRBV19 TGTGCCAGTCGCCCCGGAGGGATGAACACTGAAGCTTTCTTT CASRPGGMNTEAFF
TRBJ2-1 TRBD2 - 18 TRBV30 TGTGCCTGGAGTGTACCGAGCGGGGGGGCGATTCCCTACAATGAGCAGTTCTTC CAWSVPSGGAIPYNEQFF
TRBJ2-1 TRBD1 - 18 TRBV25-1 TGTGCCAGCAGTCTCCCGGGACAGGGACTAACTATACGCAATGAGCAGTTCTTC CASSLPGQGLTIRNEQFF
TRBJ1-5 TRBD1 - 14 TRBV19 TGTGCCACCCAAGAGGGACAGATTTATCAGCCCCAGCATTTT CATQEGQIYQPQHF
TRBJ2-5 - - 12 TRBV30 TGTGCCTGGAACAGCCGAGGGGAGACCCAGTACTTC CAWNSRGETQYF
TRBJ2-5 TRBD1 - 15 TRBV5-5 TGTGCCAGCAGCTTGGGACAGGGAGTTTCAGAGACCCAGTACTTC CASSLGQGVSETQYF
TRBJ2-2 TRBD1 - 17 TRBV9 TGTGCCAGCAGCGTACTAACGGGACAGGGGCCCACCGGGGAGCTGTTTTTT CASSVLTGQGPTGELFF
TRBJ1-5 - - 13 TRBV30 TGTGCCTGGAGTGAGGGGGGCAATCAGCCCCAGCATTTT CAWSEGGNQPQHF